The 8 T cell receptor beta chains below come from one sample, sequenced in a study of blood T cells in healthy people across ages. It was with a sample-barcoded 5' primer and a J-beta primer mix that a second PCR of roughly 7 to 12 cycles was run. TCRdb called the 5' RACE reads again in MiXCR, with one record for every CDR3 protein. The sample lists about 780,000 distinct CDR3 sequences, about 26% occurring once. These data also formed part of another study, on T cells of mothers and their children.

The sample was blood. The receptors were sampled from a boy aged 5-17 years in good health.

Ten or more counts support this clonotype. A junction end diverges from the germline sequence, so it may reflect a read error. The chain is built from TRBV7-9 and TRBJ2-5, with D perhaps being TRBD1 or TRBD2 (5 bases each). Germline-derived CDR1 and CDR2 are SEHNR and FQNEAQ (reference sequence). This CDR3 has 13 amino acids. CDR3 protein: CASSFPGRETQYF. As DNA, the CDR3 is TGTGCCAGTAGCTTCCCGGGGCGAGAGACCCAGTACTTC.

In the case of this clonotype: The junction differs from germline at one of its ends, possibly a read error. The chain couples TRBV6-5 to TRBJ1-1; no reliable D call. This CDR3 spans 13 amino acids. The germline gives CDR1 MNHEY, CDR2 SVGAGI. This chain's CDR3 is CASSFVMNTETFF. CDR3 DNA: TGTGCCAGCAGTTTCGTCATGAACACTGAAACTTTCTTT.

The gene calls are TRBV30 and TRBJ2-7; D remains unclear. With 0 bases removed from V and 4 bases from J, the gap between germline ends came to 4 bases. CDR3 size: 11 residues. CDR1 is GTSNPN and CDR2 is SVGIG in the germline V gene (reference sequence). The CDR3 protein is CAWSVRYEQYF. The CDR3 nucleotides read TGTGCCTGGAGTGTTAGGTACGAGCAGTACTTC.

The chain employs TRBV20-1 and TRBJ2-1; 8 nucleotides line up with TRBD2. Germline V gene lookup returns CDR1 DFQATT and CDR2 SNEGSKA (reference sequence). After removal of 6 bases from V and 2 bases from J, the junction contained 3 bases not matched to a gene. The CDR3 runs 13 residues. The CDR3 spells CSAGLVTYNEQFF. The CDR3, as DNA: TGCAGTGCGGGACTAGTTACCTACAATGAGCAGTTCTTC.

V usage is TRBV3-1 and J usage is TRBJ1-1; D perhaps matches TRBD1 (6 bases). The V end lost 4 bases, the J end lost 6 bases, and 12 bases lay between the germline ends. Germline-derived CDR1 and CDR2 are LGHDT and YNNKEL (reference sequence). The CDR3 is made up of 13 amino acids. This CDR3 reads CASSRSTGPEAFF. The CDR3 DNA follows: TGTGCCAGCAGCCGGTCGACAGGCCCTGAAGCTTTCTTT.

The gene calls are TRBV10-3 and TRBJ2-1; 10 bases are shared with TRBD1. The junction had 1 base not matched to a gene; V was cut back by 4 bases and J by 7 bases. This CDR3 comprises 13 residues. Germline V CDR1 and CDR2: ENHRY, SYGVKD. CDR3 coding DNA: TGTGCCATCAGTGGGACAGGGGGGAATGAGCAGTTCTTC. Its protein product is CAISGTGGNEQFF.

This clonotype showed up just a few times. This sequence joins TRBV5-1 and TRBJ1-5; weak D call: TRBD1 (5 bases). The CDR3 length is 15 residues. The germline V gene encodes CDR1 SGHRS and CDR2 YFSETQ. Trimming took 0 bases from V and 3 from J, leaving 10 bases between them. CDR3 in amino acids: CASSLAGHPNQPQHF. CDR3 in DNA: TGCGCCAGCAGCTTGGCAGGACACCCCAATCAGCCCCAGCATTTT.

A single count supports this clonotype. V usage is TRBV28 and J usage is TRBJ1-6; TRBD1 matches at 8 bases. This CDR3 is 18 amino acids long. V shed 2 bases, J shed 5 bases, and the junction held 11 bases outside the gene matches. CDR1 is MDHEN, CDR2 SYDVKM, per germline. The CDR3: CASSLGQGRGLNNSPLHF. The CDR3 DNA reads TGTGCCAGCAGTTTAGGACAAGGCAGGGGGCTAAATAATTCACCCCTCCACTTT. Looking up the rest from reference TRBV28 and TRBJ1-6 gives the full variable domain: DVKVTQSSRYLVKRTGEKVFLECVQDMDHENMFWYRQDPGLGLRLIYFSYDVKMKEKGDIPEGYSVSREKKERFSLILESASTNQTSMYLCASSLGQGRGLNNSPLHFGNGTRLTVT.